This T cell receptor gamma chain was observed in a study of human gamma delta and Vdelta1 T cells. Germline loops: CDR1 VENAVY, CDR2 YDSYNSRV. The CDR3 extends over 11 amino acids. Trimming at V came to 9 bases and at J to 10 bases, leaving 12 bases not matched to a gene. TCRdb applied CATT to the PCR reads for clone calling. The sample has 2,500 to 3,500 gamma-chain clones, roughly 5.2% seen once; the top ten hold roughly 13%. The chain joins TRGV8 to TRGJ1 or TRGJ2. The J gene, absent from TCRdb, was called here by matching the DNA to germline. The receptor comes from a human donor in good health. Sequenced input: naive CD27+ Vdelta1 gamma-delta T cells from blood. The CDR3 bases are TGTGCCACCGGTAAGAGTTGGAAGAAACTCTTT. Amino acids: CATGKSWKKLF.